Each of the 22 T cell receptor beta chains below was sequenced from the same sample in a study of blood T cell repertoires in COVID-19 (TCRdb year 2020). Library preparation used the immunoSEQ multiplex PCR assay. TCRdb holds this immuneACCESS table with in-frame rearrangements only. Some clones are missing; in checked studies, unresolved V genes explain under half, and the rest has no known cause. The sample contains about 43,000 clones, about 86% of them found a single time. The top ten clonotypes cover about 3.7% of the sample. The sequenced material came from peripheral blood. The receptors shown here come from a man aged 35-49 years with COVID-19, enrolled during active disease.

The chain uses TRBV30 and TRBJ2-1; 7 nucleotides align to TRBD2. This CDR3 is 14 amino acids long. The V segment lost 1 base and the J segment 4 bases; nucleotides outside the gene matches: 4. Germline CDR1 is GTSNPN and CDR2 is SVGIG (reference sequence). CDR3 protein: CAWSASGGYNEQFF. The CDR3 DNA follows: TGTGCCTGGAGTGCTAGCGGTGGGTACAATGAGCAGTTCTTC.

The chain couples TRBV5-1 to TRBJ1-6, with D unclear. Germline V gene data show CDR1 as SGHRS and CDR2 as YFSETQ. Trimming cost V 0 bases and J 10 bases, with 8 bases left between them. CDR3 size: 13 residues. The DNA for the CDR3 is TGCGCCAGCAGCTTGGACAGTAACTCACCCCTCCACTTT. This sequence encodes CASSLDSNSPLHF.

This chain uses TRBV2 with TRBJ2-3; 8 bases are a match to TRBD2. This CDR3 comprises 15 residues. Germline V lookup: CDR1 SNHLY, CDR2 FYNNEI. Unmatched junction bases numbered 8, after V lost 9 bases and J lost 0 bases. The CDR3 region has the DNA TGTGCCAGGGGGGGAGCGGGAGCTAGCACAGATACGCAGTATTTT. Protein product: CARGGAGASTDTQYF.

J is TRBJ1-4 and V is TRBV2; D possibly corresponds to TRBD1 (5 bases). Germline CDR1 and CDR2: SNHLY and FYNNEI. The CDR3 totals 14 residues. V was trimmed by 8 bases and J by 0 bases, leaving 10 bases between them. As DNA, the CDR3 is TGTGCCAGCGGGGGGGGAGCAACTAATGAAAAACTGTTTTTT. Residues: CASGGGATNEKLFF.

The CDR3 reads CASSPFGRPGYEQYF. The CDR3 nucleotides are TGTGCCAGCAGCCCCTTTGGGAGGCCCGGCTACGAGCAGTACTTC. This chain joins TRBV3-1 (or the pseudogene TRBV3-2) and TRBJ2-7, with D perhaps matching TRBD2 (6 bases). With 4 bases removed from V and 3 bases from J, the gap between germline ends came to 16 bases. The CDR3 is 15 residues long. Germline CDR1 LGHDT, CDR2 YNNKEL (reference sequence).

V usage is TRBV3-1 (or the pseudogene TRBV3-2) and J usage is TRBJ1-2, with unresolved D. The CDR3 consists of 13 residues. In germline, CDR1 is LGHDT, CDR2 YNNKEL (reference sequence). The V end was cut by 1 base, the J end by 5 bases, with 8 bases between. CDR3 bases: TGTGCCAGCAGCCAAGCCGAGACATATGGCTACACCTTC. The encoded protein is CASSQAETYGYTF.

This clone turned up a few times. In nucleotides, the CDR3 is TGTGCCAGCTCTCCTACAACAGATCGGTATGGCTACACCTTC. It yields the protein CASSPTTDRYGYTF. This sequence joins TRBV18 and TRBJ1-2; D unclear. Trimming removed 6 bases at V and 5 bases at J, with 16 bases between. CDR1 and CDR2 from the germline V gene are KGHSH and LQKENI. The CDR3 totals 14 residues.

The chain joins TRBV5-8 to TRBJ2-6; TRBD2 matches at 12 bases. Germline CDR1 SGHTS, CDR2 YDEGEE. V trimming: 1 base; J trimming: 2 bases; junction bases outside the gene matches: 4. The CDR3 is 18 amino acids. CDR3 DNA sequence: TGTGCCAGCAGCTTGCCGCGACTAGCGGGAGCTGGGGCCAACGTCCTGACTTTC. It yields the protein CASSLPRLAGAGANVLTF.

The V and J genes are TRBV2 and TRBJ2-7; 10 bases fit TRBD2. Per germline, CDR1 SNHLY and CDR2 FYNNEI. This CDR3 is built from 16 residues. Unmatched junction bases numbered 12, after V lost 8 bases and J lost 2 bases. Here the CDR3 DNA reads TGTGCCAGCGACTCCAAACCGGGACTAGCGCCCTACGAGCAGTACTTC. This sequence encodes CASDSKPGLAPYEQYF.

The CDR3: CASSLATSTYNEQFF. In DNA, the CDR3 is TGCGCCAGCAGCTTGGCTACTAGCACATACAATGAGCAGTTCTTC. V is TRBV5-1 and J is TRBJ2-1; D may be TRBD2 (6 bases). CDR1 and CDR2 from the germline V gene are SGHRS and YFSETQ. The CDR3 is 15 amino acids. Trimming took 0 bases from V and 4 from J, leaving 11 bases between them.

With regard to this clone: Other DNA sequences of this sample code for an identical CDR3. The rearrangement uses TRBV6-6 and TRBJ1-5, with D hard to call. The germline V and J ends were trimmed by 0 bases and 1 base, with 4 bases remaining between them. This CDR3 comprises 14 residues. Per germline, CDR1 MNHNY and CDR2 SVGAGI (reference sequence). The CDR3 reads CASSYSESNQPQHF. The CDR3 nucleotides read TGTGCCAGCAGTTACTCGGAGAGCAATCAGCCCCAGCATTTT.

This clone came up once. The J gene is TRBJ2-2, the V gene TRBV3-1 (or the pseudogene TRBV3-2), with a weak D call TRBD1 (5 bases). The V gene's germline CDR1 is LGHDT and CDR2 YNNKEL (reference sequence). The CDR3 is 15 amino acids. V was pared by 2 bases and J by 6 bases, with 13 bases between. CDR3 bases: TGTGCCAGCAGCCAACCCCAGGGTATGGCCGGGGAGCTGTTTTTT. It codes for CASSQPQGMAGELFF.

The count of this clone is one. This chain links TRBV5-1 with TRBJ2-7, with D possibly TRBD2 on 6 matching bases. The CDR3 totals 15 residues. Trimming pared 1 base from V and 2 bases from J, leaving 13 bases between. Germline-derived CDR1 and CDR2 are SGHRS and YFSETQ. Here the CDR3 DNA reads TGCGCCAGCAGCTTGTTGGGAGGCGGGACCTACGAGCAGTACTTC. This sequence encodes CASSLLGGGTYEQYF.

J is TRBJ2-1 and V is TRBV12-3 or TRBV12-4; D gene ambiguous. With 6 bases removed from V and 10 bases from J, the gap between germline ends came to 13 bases. There are 12 residues in the CDR3. The CDR3 region is CASRTGVSEQFF. In nucleotides, the CDR3 is TGTGCCAGCAGGACTGGAGTCTCCGAGCAGTTCTTC.

In its sample, this clone was seen once. The chain combines TRBV4-1 with TRBJ2-7; perhaps TRBD1 as D (7 bases). The CDR3 runs to 19 residues. Trimming stripped 1 base from V and 2 bases from J, with 24 bases between. Germline V gene lookup returns CDR1 MGHRA and CDR2 YSYEKL. The CDR3 loop reads CASSQVGGTGVAVTYEQYF. Written as DNA, the CDR3 is TGCGCCAGCAGCCAAGTGGGGGGCACAGGGGTCGCGGTGACCTACGAGCAGTACTTC.

The chain couples TRBV21-1 to TRBJ1-5; the table's D call of TRBD1 was not tested on the DNA. TRBV21-1 constitutes a pseudogene. This CDR3 is 19 amino acids long. The CDR3 is CASSKIYGTDTPSNQPQHF. CDR3 DNA sequence: TGTGCCAGCAGCAAAATATACGGCACAGATACACCTAGCAATCAGCCCCAGCATTTT.

The chain uses TRBV27 and TRBJ1-5; D remains ambiguous. The CDR3 length is 15 residues. Trimming took off 0 bases at V and 0 bases at J, with 6 bases between the two ends. Per the germline V gene, CDR1 is MNHEY and CDR2 is SMNVEV (reference sequence). The CDR3 loop reads CASSLSLSSNQPQHF. CDR3 in DNA: TGTGCCAGCAGTTTATCACTGAGTAGCAATCAGCCCCAGCATTTT.

V usage is TRBV19 and J usage is TRBJ2-7; TRBD2 agrees at 8 bases. V gave up 3 bases and J gave up 3 bases; unmatched junction bases: 4. Germline loops: CDR1 LNHDA, CDR2 SQIVND (reference sequence). CDR3 length: 14 amino acids. The CDR3 spells CASSMRGAIYEQYF. In DNA form, the CDR3 reads TGTGCCAGTAGTATGCGGGGGGCCATCTACGAGCAGTACTTC.

The chain joins TRBV4-2 to TRBJ2-2; 12 bases agree with TRBD2. The CDR3 is 21 amino acids. Germline assignment: CDR1 LGHNA and CDR2 YNFKEQ. V shed 0 bases and J 3 bases; nucleotides not matched to a gene: 14. CDR3: CASSQEFGRLAGVGDTGELFF. CDR3 nucleotides: TGTGCCAGCAGCCAAGAGTTTGGGAGACTAGCGGGAGTCGGGGACACCGGGGAGCTGTTTTTT.

The chain is built from TRBV30 and TRBJ2-5; 12 bases are shared with TRBD2. The CDR3 runs 14 residues. Germline loops: CDR1 GTSNPN, CDR2 SVGIG (reference sequence). The trim removed 3 bases at V and 5 bases at J, leaving 4 bases unmatched. The CDR3 here is CAWRLAGGRETQYF. In nucleotides, the CDR3 is TGTGCCTGGAGGCTAGCGGGGGGGCGGGAGACCCAGTACTTC.

V usage is TRBV4-1 and J usage is TRBJ2-5; no reliable D call. CDR3 length: 13 amino acids. Between the trimmed V and J ends, which lost 1 base and 4 bases, there was a span of 7 bases. Germline CDR1 and CDR2: MGHRA and YSYEKL. CDR3 in amino acids: CASSQAVPETQYF. CDR3 coding DNA: TGCGCCAGCAGCCAAGCGGTCCCAGAGACCCAGTACTTC.

The chain links TRBV5-1 to TRBJ1-3, with a weak D call TRBD1 (5 bases). Trimming left V 4 bases short and J 0 bases short, with 14 bases between. This CDR3 contains 16 residues. CDR1 is SGHRS and CDR2 is YFSETQ in the germline V gene. The CDR3 reads CASSIKGVGSGNTIYF. The CDR3 bases are TGCGCCAGCAGCATCAAAGGGGTCGGCTCTGGAAACACCATATATTTT.